This TCR beta chain was obtained from a study of blood T cell repertoires in COVID-19. The overall study: T cells, B-cell-depleted T cells, or PBMCs provided the cDNA or gDNA that served as material.

The germline V gene encodes CDR1 SGDLS and CDR2 YYNGEE. Trimming shortened V by 3 bases and J by 0 bases, and 7 bases separated the two germline ends. This CDR3 has 14 residues. Some clones are missing from TCRdb's copy, which holds only in-frame ones; the method was immunoSEQ multiplex PCR. The data show 130,000 to 150,000 clones, around 90% seen once. The sequence was collected from a woman between 40 and 50 years old who had been exposed to COVID-19. This sequence joins TRBV9 and TRBJ1-3, with D tentatively TRBD1 (5 bases). The sequencing input was PBMCs or T cells enriched from blood (not recorded which). The DNA of the CDR3 is TGTGCCAGCAGCGGACAGTTCTCTGGAAACACCATATATTTT. Protein: CASSGQFSGNTIYF.